Listed here are 4 T cell receptor beta chains from one sample, sequenced in a study of blood T cell repertoires in COVID-19. TCRdb keeps only in-frame clones here, not all; method: immunoSEQ multiplex PCR. This sample has 140,000 or so clones; 79% occur once, and the top ten carry 8.6%. What was sequenced was peripheral blood. The receptors here all came from a man aged 45-65 years with active or convalescent COVID-19.

The chain is built from TRBV11-3 and TRBJ2-1, with D maybe TRBD2 (6 bases). The CDR3 consists of 14 residues. The germline gives CDR1 SGHNT, CDR2 YENEEA. Trimming took off 0 bases at V and 9 bases at J, with 12 bases between the two ends. The CDR3 loop reads CASSLEGGLSEQFF. The DNA of the CDR3 is TGTGCCAGCAGCTTAGAGGGGGGTTTGAGTGAGCAGTTCTTC.

CDR3 bases: TGTGCCAGCAGCTTAGACGGAGGGGACAATGAGCAGTTCTTC. Its protein is CASSLDGGDNEQFF. The rearrangement uses TRBV7-9 and TRBJ2-1, with a tentative D call TRBD2 (6 bases). V was trimmed by 1 base and J by 5 bases, leaving 9 bases between them. Germline CDR1 and CDR2: SEHNR and FQNEAQ (reference sequence). There are 14 residues in the CDR3. The whole variable domain, filled in from reference TRBV7-9 and TRBJ2-1, reads DTGVSQNPRHKITKRGQNVTFRCDPISEHNRLYWYRQTLGQGPEFLTYFQNEAQLEKSRLLSDRFSAERPKGSFSTLEIQRTEQGDSAMYLCASSLDGGDNEQFFGPGTRLTVL.

This chain connects TRBV30 to TRBJ1-3, with D perhaps matching TRBD1 (5 bases). V dropped 1 base and J dropped 4 bases, with 8 bases sitting between them. The length of the CDR3 is 13 residues. Per the germline V gene, CDR1 is GTSNPN and CDR2 is SVGIG (reference sequence). CDR3 amino acids: CAWSGGGGNTIYF. DNA for the CDR3: TGTGCCTGGAGTGGGGGGGGAGGAAACACCATATATTTT.

This clone has only one observation. This chain connects TRBV3-1 (or the pseudogene TRBV3-2) to TRBJ1-3; 9 positions agree with TRBD1. V lost 3 bases, J lost 4 bases, and 4 bases stayed unmatched. CDR3 length: 15 amino acids. Germline V lookup: CDR1 LGHDT, CDR2 YNNKEL (reference sequence). In DNA, the CDR3 is TGTGCCAGCAGCCAGGACAGGGGCCCGGGAAACACCATATATTTT. Encoded protein: CASSQDRGPGNTIYF.